Below are 16 T cell receptor beta chains sequenced from a single sample in a study of blood T cell repertoires in COVID-19. Sequencing used immunoSEQ multiplex PCR; TCRdb keeps in-frame clones, though not all of them. This table has under 400,000 clones, almost 90% appearing once. Sequencing was performed on PBMCs or T cells enriched from blood (not recorded which). These receptor sequences come from a woman aged 25 to 39 who had been exposed to COVID-19.

There are a few counts of this clone. The chain's CDR3 is CASSAGAGQPQHF. The CDR3 DNA reads as TGTGCCAGCAGTGCAGGGGCTGGACAGCCCCAGCATTTT. This sequence joins TRBV2 and TRBJ1-5; perhaps TRBD1 as D (6 bases). Looked up from germline, CDR1 is SNHLY and CDR2 is FYNNEI. The CDR3 consists of 13 residues. The ends were cut back, 4 bases at V and 7 bases at J, with 11 bases in the middle.

The chain is built from TRBV3-1 (or the pseudogene TRBV3-2) and TRBJ2-7; 9 nucleotides line up with TRBD1. This CDR3 comprises 16 residues. Germline V gene data show CDR1 as LGHDT and CDR2 as YNNKEL (reference sequence). The V gene end was trimmed by 3 bases and the J gene end by 2 bases; junction bases not matched to a gene: 8. CDR3 region: CASSHFPGQGPYEQYF. The CDR3 DNA is TGTGCCAGCAGCCATTTTCCGGGACAGGGACCCTACGAGCAGTACTTC.

This clone was counted only a few times. The rearrangement joins TRBV2 to TRBJ1-5; tentatively, D is TRBD1 (5 bases). Between the trimmed V and J ends, which lost 7 bases and 1 base, there was a span of 8 bases. The CDR3 length is 13 residues. Germline lookup yields CDR1 SNHLY and CDR2 FYNNEI. In DNA, the CDR3 is TGTGCCAGCAAGGACAACAGCAATCAGCCCCAGCATTTT. This sequence encodes CASKDNSNQPQHF.

The chain has TRBV18 and TRBJ2-1; 8 nucleotides align to TRBD2. This CDR3 spans 16 amino acids. V shed 3 bases, J shed 10 bases, and the junction held 14 bases outside the gene matches. Germline values: CDR1 KGHSH, CDR2 LQKENI. The CDR3 sequence is CASSPRPGLEGGEQFF. The DNA for the CDR3 is TGTGCCAGCTCACCCCGACCGGGACTAGAGGGGGGGGAGCAGTTCTTC.

This rearrangement joins TRBV7-9 to TRBJ2-1, with a weak D call TRBD2 (7 bases). The CDR3 has 15 residues. Trimming pared 2 bases from V and 3 bases from J, leaving 11 bases between. The germline V gene encodes CDR1 SEHNR and CDR2 FQNEAQ (reference sequence). CDR3: CASSLWGGIYNEQFF. The CDR3 bases are TGTGCCAGCAGCTTATGGGGGGGCATCTACAATGAGCAGTTCTTC.

The CDR3 loop reads CASSQAGSYNSPLHF. CDR3 nucleotide sequence: TGTGCCAGCAGCCAAGCGGGCTCCTATAATTCACCCCTCCACTTT. The gene calls are TRBV3-1 (or the pseudogene TRBV3-2) and TRBJ1-6, with D unclear. The CDR3 spans 15 residues. CDR1 and CDR2 from the germline V gene are LGHDT and YNNKEL (reference sequence). Trimming took off 1 base at V and 0 bases at J, with 4 bases between the two ends.

This sequence joins TRBV29-1 and TRBJ2-1, with 9 bases aligning to TRBD2. V dropped 3 bases and J dropped 10; count of bases not matched to a gene: 10. This CDR3 is built from 14 residues. Germline V gene data show CDR1 as SQVTM and CDR2 as ANQGSEA. The CDR3 loop reads CSVDAASGINEQFF. The DNA of the CDR3 is TGCAGCGTTGACGCGGCTAGCGGGATAAACGAGCAGTTCTTC.

Comment on this clone: Other DNA sequences in this sample translate to the same CDR3. The chain has TRBV19 and TRBJ1-5; 7 nucleotides line up with TRBD1. Per germline, CDR1 LNHDA and CDR2 SQIVND (reference sequence). The junction had 4 bases not matched to a gene; V was cut back by 1 base and J by 4 bases. This CDR3 comprises 15 residues. The CDR3 DNA is TGTGCCAGTAGTATAGGACAGGGTTTAAATCAGCCCCAGCATTTT. Its protein product is CASSIGQGLNQPQHF. The complete variable domain, with remaining parts taken from reference TRBV19 and TRBJ1-5, reads DGGITQSPKYLFRKEGQNVTLSCEQNLNHDAMYWYRQDPGQGLRLIYYSQIVNDFQKGDIAEGYSVSREKKESFPLTVTSAQKNPTAFYLCASSIGQGLNQPQHFGDGTRLSIL.

This clone was observed once. V is TRBV7-9 and J is TRBJ2-1; the match to TRBD2 covers 9 bases. The germline CDR1 and CDR2 sequences are SEHNR and FQNEAQ (reference sequence). This CDR3 has 15 amino acids. After removal of 6 bases from V and 0 bases from J, the junction contained 3 bases not matched to a gene. This chain's CDR3 is CASRLAGSSYNEQFF. The DNA for the CDR3 is TGTGCCAGCAGACTAGCGGGTTCCTCCTACAATGAGCAGTTCTTC.

J is TRBJ2-3 and V is TRBV3-1 (or the pseudogene TRBV3-2); 9 bases map to TRBD2. V was pared by 5 bases and J by 1 base, with 4 bases of the junction left unmatched. CDR3 size: 15 residues. CDR1 is LGHDT and CDR2 is YNNKEL in the germline V gene (reference sequence). CDR3 sequence reads: CASSGRLAGTDTQYF. The DNA for the CDR3 is TGTGCCAGCAGCGGCAGACTAGCGGGCACAGATACGCAGTATTTT.

This clone showed up just once. The rearrangement joins TRBV6-5 to TRBJ2-7; TRBD1 agrees at 7 bases. The CDR3 contains 14 residues. Germline lookup yields CDR1 MNHEY and CDR2 SVGAGI. Trimming at V came to 4 bases and at J to 2 bases, leaving 5 bases not matched to a gene. Here the CDR3 DNA reads TGTGCCAGCAGTTTACGGACAGGAGCCTACGAGCAGTACTTC. Residues: CASSLRTGAYEQYF.

This chain links TRBV19 with TRBJ2-7, with D tentatively TRBD1 (5 bases). V lost 3 bases to trimming and J lost 2 bases, with 20 bases between them. Germline CDR1 reads LNHDA; CDR2 reads SQIVND (reference sequence). This CDR3 is built from 17 residues. CDR3: CASSIDGRATPPYEQYF. For the CDR3, the DNA is TGTGCCAGTAGTATTGATGGCAGGGCCACTCCCCCCTACGAGCAGTACTTC.

The rearrangement joins TRBV28 to TRBJ1-4; the D is unclear. The CDR3 extends over 13 amino acids. V lost 7 bases and J 11 bases, leaving 17 bases between the germline ends. CDR1 is MDHEN and CDR2 is SYDVKM in the germline V gene. The CDR3 is CASTRPPGVKLFF. DNA of the CDR3: TGTGCCAGCACCCGGCCCCCCGGGGTGAAACTGTTTTTT.

This chain connects TRBV24-1 to TRBJ1-2; possible D gene TRBD1, 5 bases. CDR1 KGHDR and CDR2 SFDVKD come from the germline V gene. The CDR3 is 13 amino acids. The ends were cut back, 9 bases at V and 4 bases at J, with 14 bases in the middle. This CDR3 is CATQGGGGYGYTF. CDR3 bases: TGTGCCACCCAGGGAGGAGGAGGCTATGGCTACACCTTC.

The V and J genes are TRBV29-1 and TRBJ2-7, with a weak D call TRBD2 (6 bases). Germline V gives CDR1 SQVTM, CDR2 ANQGSEA. The CDR3 consists of 12 residues. V lost 6 bases, J lost 6 bases, and 15 bases lay in between. CDR3 amino acids: CSVVGGAREQYF. In DNA form, the CDR3 reads TGCAGCGTGGTGGGCGGGGCTCGCGAGCAGTACTTC.

The gene calls are TRBV18 and TRBJ1-1; maybe TRBD1 (6 bases). The V gene's germline CDR1 is KGHSH and CDR2 LQKENI. The CDR3 runs to 13 residues. Trimming removed 0 bases at V and 9 bases at J, with 11 bases between. The CDR3: CASSPPGQNQAFF. The CDR3 nucleotides are TGTGCCAGCTCACCACCCGGACAGAATCAAGCTTTCTTT.